Listed here are 10 T cell receptor beta chains from one sample, sequenced in a study of shared T cell receptors in the human thymus. This table comes from immunoSEQ multiplex PCR, and its TCRdb copy is limited to in-frame clones, with some not included. The sample records some 700,000 clones, 70% to 90% being singletons. A further study also used this sample, focusing on human thymus T cells.

The specimen was thymocytes. The source is a boy less than two years old with a congenital heart defect.

The rearrangement joins TRBV27 to TRBJ2-7, with D possibly TRBD1 on 5 matching bases. This CDR3 has 18 residues. Looked up from germline, CDR1 is MNHEY and CDR2 is SMNVEV (reference sequence). Trimming removed 5 bases from V and 1 base from J, with 24 bases in between. Written as DNA, the CDR3 is TGTGCCAGCAGTCAGCATGGGCTAAGGGGTCATCCATCCTACGAGCAGTACTTC. Its translation: CASSQHGLRGHPSYEQYF.

On this clone itself: Additional DNA sequences in this sample encode the identical CDR3. J is TRBJ2-7 and V is TRBV6-1; possibly TRBD1 for D (5 bases). The V gene lost 4 bases and the J gene lost 0 bases, with 10 bases spanning the gap. This CDR3 has 14 amino acids. CDR1 and CDR2 (germline): MNHNS, SASEGT. The CDR3 DNA sequence: TGTGCCAGCAGTGCTAGGGGTTCCTCCTACGAGCAGTACTTC. Its protein product is CASSARGSSYEQYF.

The rearrangement links TRBV4-3 to TRBJ2-3, with 11 bases lining up with TRBD1. The length of the CDR3 is 17 residues. Losses at the gene ends were 0 bases for V and 7 bases for J; bases not matched to a gene: 9. CDR1 and CDR2 from the germline V gene are LGHNA and YSLEER. The CDR3 DNA reads TGCGCCAGCAGCCAAGATGGGATCGGACAGGGGGCACATACGCAGTATTTT. Translating it yields CASSQDGIGQGAHTQYF.

The rearrangement links TRBV6-1 to TRBJ1-2, with a weak D call TRBD1 (5 bases). This CDR3 has 15 amino acids. V shed 1 base and J shed 3 bases, with 12 bases lying between them. CDR1 MNHNS and CDR2 SASEGT come from the germline V gene. The CDR3 DNA sequence: TGTGCCAGCAGTGAAGGGGGCCCCTACGACTATGGCTACACCTTC. Protein sequence: CASSEGGPYDYGYTF.

The genes are TRBV6-4 and TRBJ2-7; 7 bases are shared with TRBD2. The germline V gene encodes CDR1 MRHNA and CDR2 SNTAGT. The CDR3 contains 13 residues. V shed 7 bases, J shed 0 bases, and the junction held 3 bases outside the gene matches. DNA of the CDR3: TGTGCCAGCAACGGGGACTACTCCTACGAGCAGTACTTC. Translating gives CASNGDYSYEQYF.

The chain uses TRBV6-1 and TRBJ2-7, with TRBD2 as a possible D gene (6 bases). V was shortened by 7 bases and J by 4 bases, with 14 bases between the two germline ends. Germline V gene data show CDR1 as MNHNS and CDR2 as SASEGT. The CDR3 runs 13 residues. DNA of the CDR3: TGTGCCAGCATCAACCGAGGGAGGTACGAGCAGTACTTC. This codes for CASINRGRYEQYF.

V usage is TRBV7-9 and J usage is TRBJ2-1; possibly TRBD1 for D (5 bases). CDR3 length equals 18 residues. Germline CDR1 and CDR2: SEHNR and FQNEAQ (reference sequence). Trimming removed 6 bases at V and 0 bases at J, with 21 bases between. The CDR3 is CASSLGARYFFSYNEQFF. The CDR3 DNA reads TGTGCCAGCAGTCTAGGGGCCCGCTATTTCTTCTCCTACAATGAGCAGTTCTTC.

This chain joins TRBV28 and TRBJ1-1; D is undetermined. Germline assignment: CDR1 MDHEN and CDR2 SYDVKM. V lost 9 bases to trimming and J lost 4 bases, with 21 bases between them. The CDR3 is 15 residues long. The CDR3 here is CASHTTGRWRTEAFF. DNA for the CDR3: TGTGCCAGTCATACCACGGGGAGGTGGCGCACTGAAGCTTTCTTT.

The J gene is TRBJ2-7, the V gene TRBV15, with 8 bases aligning to TRBD2. The junction had 6 bases not matched to a gene; V was cut back by 3 bases and J by 5 bases. CDR3 length: 14 amino acids. Germline V gene sequence: CDR1 LNHNV, CDR2 YYDKDF (reference sequence). The CDR3 bases are TGTGCCACCAGCAGGGGACTAGAGGTCCACGAGCAGTACTTC. Translating it yields CATSRGLEVHEQYF. The full variable domain, in which reference TRBV15 and TRBJ2-7 provide the parts outside the CDR3, is DAMVIQNPRYQVTQFGKPVTLSCSQTLNHNVMYWYQQKSSQAPKLLFHYYDKDFNNEADTPDNFQSRRPNTSFCFLDIRSPGLGDTAMYLCATSRGLEVHEQYFGPGTRLTVT.

J is TRBJ2-2 and V is TRBV5-4; D perhaps matches TRBD2 (7 bases). CDR1 is SGHNT, CDR2 YYREEE, per germline (reference sequence). CDR3 length equals 15 residues. The germline V and J ends were trimmed by 4 bases and 4 bases, with 14 bases remaining between them. CDR3 DNA: TGTGCCAGCAGCCCGGGGGGCGCCCGCACCGGGGAGCTGTTTTTT. Protein product: CASSPGGARTGELFF.